The 9 T cell receptor beta chains presented below share a single source sample, sequenced in a study of T cell clonality in common variable immunodeficiency. The method was immunoSEQ multiplex PCR; TCRdb's version includes in-frame clones alone and lacks a portion of them. The sample was found to contain some 25,000 clones, and every one recurs. Study observations and caveats: Fewer deletions and N-nucleotide insertions were reportedly seen in common variable immunodeficiency TCR beta sequences.

No cognate antigen is known for these TCRs. The sample was peripheral blood mononuclear cells. These receptors were collected from a human donor with common variable immunodeficiency.

The covered CDR3 bases are TGCGCCAGCAGCTTGGAGGGGCTCCAAGAGACC. This encodes CASSLEGLQET. The entire CDR3 is CASSLEGLQETQYF. The chain carries TRBV5-1 and TRBJ2-5, with D perhaps matching TRBD1 (5 bases). From the germline J gene comes the end of the CDR3, since the read stops 3 residues before it. The CDR3 runs 14 residues. CDR1 is SGHRS, CDR2 YFSETQ, per germline. V lost 0 bases to trimming and J lost 1 base, with 7 bases between them.

This clone occurred many times. The DNA ends 3 residues before the CDR3 does, and the rest of the CDR3 is filled in from the germline J gene. The V call is TRBV5-1, the J call TRBJ2-5; 11 nucleotides match TRBD2. The length of the CDR3 is 15 residues. V trimming: 2 bases; J trimming: 2 bases; junction bases outside the gene matches: 2. Looked up from germline, CDR1 is SGHRS and CDR2 is YFSETQ. The DNA read from the CDR3 is TGCGCCAGCAGCTTCACTAGCGGGGGTCAAGAGACC. As protein: CASSFTSGGQET. The entire CDR3 sequence reads CASSFTSGGQETQYF.

Ten or more counts support this clone. A junction end diverges from the germline sequence, so it may reflect a read error. From the germline J gene comes the end of the CDR3, since the read stops 3 residues before it. V usage is TRBV4-2 and J usage is TRBJ1-2; D is possibly TRBD1 (6 bases). Per the germline V gene, CDR1 is LGHNA and CDR2 is YNFKEQ. This CDR3 is 13 amino acids long. The CDR3 bases that were read are TGCGCCAGCAGCCCTCGAGGGGGAGACGGC. The encoded protein is CASSPRGGDG. The entire CDR3 reads CASSPRGGDGYTF.

This clone was seen more than once but under ten times. With the read ending 3 residues before the CDR3 end, the germline J gene is used to fill in that end. The chain couples TRBV11-2 to TRBJ2-5; TRBD2 matches at 10 bases. The V gene's germline CDR1 is SGHAT and CDR2 FQNNGV. V lost 6 bases and J lost 4; bases outside the gene matches: 5. This CDR3 is built from 14 residues. The CDR3 protein is CASRPSGGGETQYF. CDR3 DNA (partial): TGTGCCAGCAGACCTAGCGGGGGAGGAGAGACC.

This clone came up many times. With the read ending 3 residues before the CDR3 end, the germline J gene is used to fill in that end. This chain connects TRBV2 to TRBJ2-2; 7 bases align to TRBD1. In germline, CDR1 is SNHLY, CDR2 FYNNEI. The CDR3 totals 12 residues. The junction had 2 bases not matched to a gene; V was cut back by 9 bases and J by 4 bases. This CDR3 reads CASGQVTGELFF. Incomplete CDR3 DNA: TGTGCCAGTGGACAGGTCACCGGGGAG.

This clone was seen only a few times. The sequence runs out 3 residues before the end of the CDR3; the remainder is reconstructed from the germline J gene. V and J are TRBV7-9 and TRBJ2-5; tentatively, D is TRBD2 (6 bases). V gave up 4 bases and J gave up 3 bases, with 9 bases separating them. The CDR3 runs to 13 residues. Per the germline V gene, CDR1 is SEHNR and CDR2 is FQNEAQ (reference sequence). The CDR3 loop reads CASSSRLEETQYF. CDR3 DNA (partial): TGTGCCAGCAGCTCCCGACTAGAAGAGACC.

This clone was recorded at least ten times. With the read ending 3 residues before the CDR3 end, the germline J gene is used to fill in that end. The genes are TRBV11-2 and TRBJ1-2; D uncertain. This CDR3 has 12 amino acids. V lost 8 bases, J lost 1 base, and 8 bases lay in between. Germline CDR1 and CDR2: SGHAT and FQNNGV. The CDR3 loop is CASSRGNYGYTF. The CDR3 bases that were read are TGTGCCAGCTCCCGGGGTAACTATGGC.

This clone was picked up a small number of times. The CDR3 end lies 3 residues beyond the end of the read and is filled in from the germline J gene. The rearrangement uses TRBV6-2 or TRBV6-3 and TRBJ2-7; possible D gene TRBD1, 6 bases. V gave up 0 bases and J gave up 6 bases, with 12 bases separating them. In germline, CDR1 is MNHEY, CDR2 SVGEGT. The CDR3 is 14 residues long. The DNA read from the CDR3 is TGTGCCAGCAGTTACTCCAACAGGGAAGGCGAG. This codes for CASSYSNREGE. In full, the CDR3 reads CASSYSNREGEQYF.

This clone was detected ten times or more. The sequence runs out 3 residues before the end of the CDR3; the remainder is reconstructed from the germline J gene. The J gene is TRBJ1-1, the V gene TRBV7-9, with D perhaps matching TRBD1 (6 bases). The CDR3 contains 14 residues. With 5 bases removed from V and 5 bases from J, the gap between germline ends came to 15 bases. From germline, CDR1 is SEHNR and CDR2 FQNEAQ (reference sequence). CDR3 DNA, as far as it was read: TGTGCCAGCAGCCGAGTGGGGCAGGGGACTGAA. Translation: CASSRVGQGTE. Given in full, the CDR3 is CASSRVGQGTEAFF.